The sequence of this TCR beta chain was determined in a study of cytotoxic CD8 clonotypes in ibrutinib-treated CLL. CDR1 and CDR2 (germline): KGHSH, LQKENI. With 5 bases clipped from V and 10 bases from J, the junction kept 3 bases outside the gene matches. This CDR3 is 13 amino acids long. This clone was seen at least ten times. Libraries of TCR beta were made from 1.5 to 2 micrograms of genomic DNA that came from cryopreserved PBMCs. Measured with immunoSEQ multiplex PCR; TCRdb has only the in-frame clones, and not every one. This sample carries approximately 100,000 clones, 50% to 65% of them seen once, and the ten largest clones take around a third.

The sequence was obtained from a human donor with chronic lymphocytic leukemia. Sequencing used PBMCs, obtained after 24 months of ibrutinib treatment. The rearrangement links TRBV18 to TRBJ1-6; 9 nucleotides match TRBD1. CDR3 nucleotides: TGTGCCAGCTCATGGACAGGGGTCTCACCCCTCCACTTT. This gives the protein CASSWTGVSPLHF.